This T cell receptor beta chain emerged from a study of cytomegalovirus exposure and HLA in healthy donors. Study context: An earlier analysis identified 100 million to 130 million unique TCR beta sequences in 150 million to 200 million T cells. Early release data held 85 million to 95 million unique TCRs from HLA-typed donors. General study results and limits: Altogether, 164 TCR beta chains were recorded as cytomegalovirus-associated.

Germline V gives CDR1 SGHTA, CDR2 FQGNSA. This CDR3 has 15 amino acids. Trimming stripped 5 bases from V and 7 bases from J, with 21 bases between. With respect to this clone: The target antigen is unknown.

Primers included in the PCR were 60 Vbeta and 13 Jbeta primers. Repertoires were generated with immunoSEQ multiplex PCR, while TCRdb's copy carries only in-frame clones and drops some. The sample holds roughly 140,000 clones. This chain links TRBV7-2 with TRBJ2-7, with a weak D call TRBD2 (6 bases). The sequenced sample consisted of PBMCs. The source of this sequence is a male donor in good health and CMV-seronegative. CDR3 nucleotide sequence: TGTGCCAGCAGCCCAGAAGGGACTCAGGCCAGAGAGCAGTACTTC. This encodes CASSPEGTQAREQYF.